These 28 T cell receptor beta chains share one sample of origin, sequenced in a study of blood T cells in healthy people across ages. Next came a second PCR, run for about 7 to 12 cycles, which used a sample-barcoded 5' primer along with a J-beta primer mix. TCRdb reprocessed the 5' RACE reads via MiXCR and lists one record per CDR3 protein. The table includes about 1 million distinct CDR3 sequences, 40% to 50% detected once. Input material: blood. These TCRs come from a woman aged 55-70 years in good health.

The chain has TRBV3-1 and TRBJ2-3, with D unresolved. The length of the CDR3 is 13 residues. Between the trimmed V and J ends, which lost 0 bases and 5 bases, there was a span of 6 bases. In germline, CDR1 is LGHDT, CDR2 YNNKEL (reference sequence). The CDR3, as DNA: TGTGCCAGCAGCCAAGATCAAGAAGATACGCAGTATTTT. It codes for CASSQDQEDTQYF.

DNA for the CDR3: TGTGCCAGCAGCCAAGGAGCCCTCCGGGACAATCCCTACGAGCAGTACTTC. Translation gives CASSQGALRDNPYEQYF. This rearrangement joins TRBV14 to TRBJ2-7, with D maybe TRBD1 (6 bases). This CDR3 comprises 17 residues. The germline V gene has CDR1 SGHDN and CDR2 FVKESK. Trimming cost V 1 base and J 2 bases, with 18 bases left between them.

This chain's CDR3 is CASSTGGGYGYTF. In DNA, the CDR3 is TGTGCCAGCAGTACAGGGGGCGGGTATGGCTACACCTTC. V gene TRBV2 combines with J gene TRBJ1-2; 9 bases are shared with TRBD1. V lost 5 bases, J lost 5 bases, and 3 bases stayed unmatched. Germline CDR1 is SNHLY and CDR2 is FYNNEI. The CDR3 is made up of 13 amino acids.

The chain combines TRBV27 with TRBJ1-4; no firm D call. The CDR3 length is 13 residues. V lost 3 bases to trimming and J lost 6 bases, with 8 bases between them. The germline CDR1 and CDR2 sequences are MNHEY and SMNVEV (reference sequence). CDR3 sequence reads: CASSLWADEKLFF. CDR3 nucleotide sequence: TGTGCCAGCAGTTTGTGGGCGGATGAAAAACTGTTTTTT.

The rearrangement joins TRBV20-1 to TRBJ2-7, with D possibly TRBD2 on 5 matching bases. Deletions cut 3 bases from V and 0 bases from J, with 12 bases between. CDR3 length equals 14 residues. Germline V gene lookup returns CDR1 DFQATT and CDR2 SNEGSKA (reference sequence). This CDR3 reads CSASGLESSYEQYF. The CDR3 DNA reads TGCAGTGCTAGTGGACTGGAGAGCTCCTACGAGCAGTACTTC.

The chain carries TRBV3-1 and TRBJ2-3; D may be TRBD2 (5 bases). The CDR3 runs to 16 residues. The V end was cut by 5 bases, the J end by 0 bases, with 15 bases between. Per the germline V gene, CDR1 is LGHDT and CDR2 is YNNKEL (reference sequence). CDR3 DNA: TGTGCCAGCAGCTACGGGCCTAGCTTGAGCACAGATACGCAGTATTTT. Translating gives CASSYGPSLSTDTQYF.

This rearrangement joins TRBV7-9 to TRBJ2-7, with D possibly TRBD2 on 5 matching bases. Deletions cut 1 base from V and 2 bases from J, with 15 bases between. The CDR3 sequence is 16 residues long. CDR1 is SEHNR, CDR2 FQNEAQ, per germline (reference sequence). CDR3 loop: CASSLVQTTTTYEQYF. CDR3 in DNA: TGTGCCAGCAGCTTAGTCCAGACTACTACCACCTACGAGCAGTACTTC. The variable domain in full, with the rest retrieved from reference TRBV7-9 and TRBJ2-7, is DTGVSQNPRHKITKRGQNVTFRCDPISEHNRLYWYRQTLGQGPEFLTYFQNEAQLEKSRLLSDRFSAERPKGSFSTLEIQRTEQGDSAMYLCASSLVQTTTTYEQYFGPGTRLTVT.

The chain's CDR3 is CAISGDLNYGYTF. The CDR3 DNA reads TGTGCCATCAGTGGGGACCTCAACTATGGCTACACCTTC. This sequence joins TRBV10-3 and TRBJ1-2; D may be TRBD1 (5 bases). The ends were cut back, 4 bases at V and 2 bases at J, with 8 bases in the middle. Per the germline V gene, CDR1 is ENHRY and CDR2 is SYGVKD. The CDR3 is made up of 13 amino acids.

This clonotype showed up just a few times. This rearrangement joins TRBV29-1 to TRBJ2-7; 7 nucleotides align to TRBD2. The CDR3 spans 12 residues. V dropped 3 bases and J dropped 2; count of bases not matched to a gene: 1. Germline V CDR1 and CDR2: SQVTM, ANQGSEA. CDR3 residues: CSVDAGAYEQYF. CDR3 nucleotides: TGCAGCGTTGATGCGGGAGCCTACGAGCAGTACTTC.

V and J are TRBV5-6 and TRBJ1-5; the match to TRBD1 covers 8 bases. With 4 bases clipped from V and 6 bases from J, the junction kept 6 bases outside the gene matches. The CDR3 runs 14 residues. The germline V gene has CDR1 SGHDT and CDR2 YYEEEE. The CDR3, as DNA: TGTGCCAGCAGCGTAGTCAGGGGGCTTCAGCCCCAGCATTTT. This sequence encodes CASSVVRGLQPQHF. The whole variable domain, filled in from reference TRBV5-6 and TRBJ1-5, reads DAGVTQSPTHLIKTRGQQVTLRCSPKSGHDTVSWYQQALGQGPQFIFQYYEEEERQRGNFPDRFSGHQFPNYSSELNVNALLLGDSALYLCASSVVRGLQPQHFGDGTRLSIL.

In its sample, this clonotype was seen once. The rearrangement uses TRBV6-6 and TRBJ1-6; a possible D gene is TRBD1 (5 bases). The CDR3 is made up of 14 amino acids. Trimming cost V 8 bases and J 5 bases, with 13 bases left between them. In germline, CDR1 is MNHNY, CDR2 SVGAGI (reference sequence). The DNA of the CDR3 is TGTGCCAGCTGGAAAGGGGCAGATAATTCACCCCTCCACTTT. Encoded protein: CASWKGADNSPLHF.

The CDR3: CATSDLWRRVYEQYF. CDR3 nucleotide sequence: TGTGCCACCAGTGATTTGTGGAGAAGGGTCTACGAGCAGTACTTC. The rearrangement uses TRBV24-1 and TRBJ2-5; D gene uncertain. The DNA end lines up better with TRBJ2-7; the J call may be wrong. Germline CDR1 reads KGHDR; CDR2 reads SFDVKD. The length of the CDR3 is 15 residues.

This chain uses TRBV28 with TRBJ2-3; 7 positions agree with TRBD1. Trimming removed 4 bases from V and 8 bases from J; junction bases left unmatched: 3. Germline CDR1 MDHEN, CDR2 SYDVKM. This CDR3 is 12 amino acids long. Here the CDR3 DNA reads TGTGCCAGCAGTTCGACAGGGATTACGCAGTATTTT. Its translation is CASSSTGITQYF.

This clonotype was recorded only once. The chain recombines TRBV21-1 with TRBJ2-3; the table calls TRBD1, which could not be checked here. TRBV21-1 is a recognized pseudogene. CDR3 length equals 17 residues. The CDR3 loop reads CASSKARRQGASGTQYF. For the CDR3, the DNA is TGTGCCAGCAGCAAAGCGCGGCGACAGGGGGCATCAGGTACGCAGTATTTT.

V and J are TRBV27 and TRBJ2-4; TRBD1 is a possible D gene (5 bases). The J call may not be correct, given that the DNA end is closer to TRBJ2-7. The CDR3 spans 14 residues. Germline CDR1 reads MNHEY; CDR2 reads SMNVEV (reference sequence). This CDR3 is CASSSRQFTYEQYF. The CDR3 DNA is TGTGCCAGCAGTTCCCGACAGTTTACCTACGAGCAGTACTTC.

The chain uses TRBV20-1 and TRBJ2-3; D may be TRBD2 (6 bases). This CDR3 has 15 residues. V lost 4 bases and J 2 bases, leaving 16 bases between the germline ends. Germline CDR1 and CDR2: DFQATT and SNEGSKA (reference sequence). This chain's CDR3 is CSAKEVAEATDTQYF. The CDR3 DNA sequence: TGCAGTGCTAAAGAGGTAGCGGAGGCCACAGATACGCAGTATTTT.

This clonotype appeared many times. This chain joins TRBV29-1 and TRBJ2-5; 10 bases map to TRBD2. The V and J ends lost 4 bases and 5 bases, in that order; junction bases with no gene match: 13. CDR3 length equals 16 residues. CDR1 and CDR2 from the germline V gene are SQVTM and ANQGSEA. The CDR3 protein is CSVAVVAGGVGETQYF. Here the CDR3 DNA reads TGCAGCGTTGCCGTGGTAGCGGGAGGTGTCGGGGAGACCCAGTACTTC.

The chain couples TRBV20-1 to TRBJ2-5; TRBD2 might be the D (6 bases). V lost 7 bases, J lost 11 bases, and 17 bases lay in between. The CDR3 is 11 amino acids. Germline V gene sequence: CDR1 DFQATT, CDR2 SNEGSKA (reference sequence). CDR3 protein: CSGIHSGEQYF. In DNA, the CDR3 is TGCAGTGGAATCCATTCGGGGGAGCAGTACTTC.

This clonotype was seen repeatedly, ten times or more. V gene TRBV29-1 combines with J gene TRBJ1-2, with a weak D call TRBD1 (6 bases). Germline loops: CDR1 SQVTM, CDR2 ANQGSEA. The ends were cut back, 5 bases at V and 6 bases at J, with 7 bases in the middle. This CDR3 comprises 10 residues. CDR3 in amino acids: CSVTGNGYTF. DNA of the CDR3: TGCAGCGTTACAGGGAATGGCTACACCTTC. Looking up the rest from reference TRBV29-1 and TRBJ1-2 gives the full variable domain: SAVISQKPSRDICQRGTSLTIQCQVDSQVTMMFWYRQQPGQSLTLIATANQGSEATYESGFVIDKFPISRPNLTFSTLTVSNMSPEDSSIYLCSVTGNGYTFGSGTRLTVV.

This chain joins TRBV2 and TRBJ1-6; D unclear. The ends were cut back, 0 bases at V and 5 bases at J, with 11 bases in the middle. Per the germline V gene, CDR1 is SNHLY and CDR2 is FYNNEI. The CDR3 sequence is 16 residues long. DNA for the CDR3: TGTGCCAGCAGTGAAGCCGGAGCCGGCAATAATTCACCCCTCCACTTT. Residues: CASSEAGAGNNSPLHF.

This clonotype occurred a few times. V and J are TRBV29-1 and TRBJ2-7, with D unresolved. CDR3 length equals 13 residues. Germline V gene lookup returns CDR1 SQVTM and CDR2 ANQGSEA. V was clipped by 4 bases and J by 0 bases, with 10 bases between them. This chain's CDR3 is CSVVTVSSYEQYF. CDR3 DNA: TGCAGCGTTGTAACAGTTAGCTCCTACGAGCAGTACTTC.

In DNA form, the CDR3 reads TGCGCCAGCAGTGGTGGGGACGTTCTGGGAGAGCAGTACTTC. As protein: CASSGGDVLGEQYF. This chain joins TRBV10-1 and TRBJ2-7, with D possibly called TRBD1 or TRBD2 (5 bases each). The CDR3 spans 14 residues. V was pared by 4 bases and J by 7 bases, with 17 bases between. The germline gives CDR1 WNHNN, CDR2 SYGVQD (reference sequence).

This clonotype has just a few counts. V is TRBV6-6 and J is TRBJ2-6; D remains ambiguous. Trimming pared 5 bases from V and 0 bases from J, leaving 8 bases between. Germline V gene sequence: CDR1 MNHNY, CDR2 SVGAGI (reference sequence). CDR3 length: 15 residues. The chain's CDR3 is CASSHQNSGANVLTF. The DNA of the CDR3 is TGTGCCAGCAGTCATCAGAACTCTGGGGCCAACGTCCTGACTTTC.

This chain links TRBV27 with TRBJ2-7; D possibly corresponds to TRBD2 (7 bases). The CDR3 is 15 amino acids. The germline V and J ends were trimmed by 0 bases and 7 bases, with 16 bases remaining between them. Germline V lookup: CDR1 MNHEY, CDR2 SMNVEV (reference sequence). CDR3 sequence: CASSLSRDGGREQYF. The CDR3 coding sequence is TGTGCCAGCAGTTTATCCAGGGACGGGGGGCGTGAGCAGTACTTC.

The CDR3 DNA sequence: TGTGCCATCAGCGCCAGGACTAGCAGGAAAGAGACCCAGTACTTC. Translating it yields CAISARTSRKETQYF. This chain joins TRBV10-3 and TRBJ2-5; 8 nucleotides match TRBD2. Germline trimming cut 6 bases from V and 3 bases from J; bases unmatched to any gene: 9. The CDR3 has 15 amino acids. CDR1 is ENHRY and CDR2 is SYGVKD in the germline V gene.

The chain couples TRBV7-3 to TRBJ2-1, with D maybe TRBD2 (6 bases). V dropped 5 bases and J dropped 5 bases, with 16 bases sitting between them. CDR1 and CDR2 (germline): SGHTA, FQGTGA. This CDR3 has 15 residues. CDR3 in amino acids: CASSITGTAHNEQFF. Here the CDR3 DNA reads TGTGCCAGCAGCATTACCGGGACTGCACACAATGAGCAGTTCTTC.

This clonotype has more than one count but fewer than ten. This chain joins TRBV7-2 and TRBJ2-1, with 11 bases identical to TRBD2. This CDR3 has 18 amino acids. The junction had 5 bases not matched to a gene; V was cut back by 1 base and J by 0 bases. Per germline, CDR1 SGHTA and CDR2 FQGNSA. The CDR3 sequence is CASSLGTSGLSSYNEQFF. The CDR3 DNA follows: TGTGCCAGCAGCTTAGGGACTAGCGGGCTGAGCTCCTACAATGAGCAGTTCTTC.

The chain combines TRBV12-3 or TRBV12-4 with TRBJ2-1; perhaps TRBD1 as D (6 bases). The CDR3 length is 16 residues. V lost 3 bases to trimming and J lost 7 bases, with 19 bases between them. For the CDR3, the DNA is TGTGCCAGCAGTTTGGCCTTAGGGGGATTTGATAATGAGCAGTTCTTC. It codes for CASSLALGGFDNEQFF.